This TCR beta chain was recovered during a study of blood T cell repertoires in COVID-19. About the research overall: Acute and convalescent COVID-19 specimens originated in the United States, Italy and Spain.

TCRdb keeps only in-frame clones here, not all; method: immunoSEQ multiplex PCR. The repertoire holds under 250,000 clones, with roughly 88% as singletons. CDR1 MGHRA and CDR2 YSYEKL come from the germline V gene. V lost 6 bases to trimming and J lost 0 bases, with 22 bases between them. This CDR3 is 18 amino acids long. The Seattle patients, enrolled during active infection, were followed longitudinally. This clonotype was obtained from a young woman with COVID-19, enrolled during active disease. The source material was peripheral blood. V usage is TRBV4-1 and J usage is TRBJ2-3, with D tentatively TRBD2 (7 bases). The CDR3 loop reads CASRRGRGVDTSTDTQYF. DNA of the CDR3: TGCGCCAGCAGAAGAGGGAGGGGGGTTGACACTAGCACAGATACGCAGTATTTT.